This T cell receptor beta chain was profiled in a study of cytomegalovirus exposure and HLA in healthy donors. Broader study findings: Most sequenced TCRs were rare (though some public TCRs occurred in many donors).

Sequenced by immunoSEQ multiplex PCR; TCRdb stores in-frame clones only, minus some. The sample records about 63,000 clones, roughly 90% being singletons. Germline CDR1 reads GTSNPN; CDR2 reads SVGIG (reference sequence). This CDR3 contains 13 residues. The V end lost 5 bases, the J end lost 0 bases, and 8 bases lay between the germline ends. As regards this clone: Its antigen is not identified.

The chain uses TRBV30 and TRBJ2-1, with D unclear. The origin of this receptor is a woman between 18 and 30 years old in good health and CMV-seronegative. The sample taken for sequencing was PBMCs. CDR3 DNA: TGTGCCTGGGCTGCGAGCTCCTACAATGAGCAGTTCTTC. It is translated as CAWAASSYNEQFF.